Listed below are T cell receptor beta chains from one sample, sequenced in a study of Ad26.COV2.S vaccination and SARS-CoV-2 variants. Produced via immunoSEQ multiplex PCR; TCRdb's table is partial and in-frame only. This table has around 320,000 clones, roughly 84% appearing once. This specimen was peripheral blood, taken in a trial of Ad26.COV2.S vaccine versus placebo. The receptor source for this set is a person aged 18-60 years who received the Ad26.COV2.S COVID-19 vaccine or a placebo. CDR3s include the opening cysteine and the closing phenylalanine or tryptophan. A D gene is named only where the DNA matches it firmly. Only some rows state a clone size, as once, few, many or a class for expanded clones.

J	V	D	size	CDR3	DNA
TRBJ1-5	TRBV6-1	.	once	CASSEGWWSWHF	TGTGCCAGCAGTGAAGGGTGGTGGTCGTGGCATTTT
TRBJ1-1	TRBV7-2	.	.	CASSFGYYTEAFF	TGTGCCAGCAGCTTTGGGTACTACACTGAAGCTTTCTTT
TRBJ1-5	TRBV6-5	TRBD1	.	CASVDRGHQPQHF	TGTGCCAGCGTCGACAGGGGGCATCAGCCCCAGCATTTT
TRBJ1-1	TRBV18	.	.	CASSPRGDTEAFF	TGTGCCAGCTCACCACGGGGGGACACTGAAGCTTTCTTT
TRBJ2-7	TRBV9	.	once	CASSAGLNYEQYF	TGTGCCAGCAGCGCTGGGCTCAACTACGAGCAGTACTTC
TRBJ1-3	TRBV11-2	.	.	CASSSQGWFSGNTIYF	TGTGCCAGCAGCTCTCAGGGTTGGTTCTCTGGAAACACCATATATTTT
TRBJ1-5	TRBV18	.	once	CASSENHQPQHF	TGTGCCAGCTCAGAAAATCATCAGCCCCAGCATTTT
TRBJ1-2	TRBV4-3	.	.	CASSLEVANYGYTF	TGCGCCAGCAGCCTCGAGGTAGCTAACTATGGCTACACCTTC
TRBJ1-2	TRBV7-9	TRBD1	.	CASSQRLAGGAYGYTF	TGTGCCAGCAGCCAAAGACTTGCAGGGGGTGCCTATGGCTACACCTTC
TRBJ1-6	TRBV30	.	.	CAWRKATYNSPLHF	TGTGCCTGGAGGAAAGCTACCTATAATTCACCCCTCCACTTT
TRBJ1-2	TRBV20-1	.	.	CSASVPEPSYGYTF	TGCAGTGCTAGTGTCCCTGAACCTAGCTATGGCTACACCTTC